One and the same sample provided the 14 T cell receptor beta chains below, sequenced in a study of blood T cell repertoires in COVID-19. TCRdb keeps only in-frame clones here, not all; method: immunoSEQ multiplex PCR. The sample holds approximately 100,000 clones, about four fifths seen once. Sequencing was performed on peripheral blood. The receptors shown here come from a human donor in a cohort sampled during active COVID-19.

This sequence joins TRBV7-9 and TRBJ2-3, with TRBD1 matching 7 bases. The germline V gene has CDR1 SEHNR and CDR2 FQNEAQ (reference sequence). This CDR3 spans 16 amino acids. V gave up 3 bases and J gave up 0 bases; unmatched junction bases: 6. CDR3 bases: TGTGCCAGCAGCTTGACGGGACAGATAAGCACAGATACGCAGTATTTT. Its translation is CASSLTGQISTDTQYF.

CDR3 protein: CASRTSREPRSYEQYF. The DNA for the CDR3 is TGCGCCAGCAGGACTTCGAGGGAGCCGCGCTCCTACGAGCAGTACTTC. This rearrangement joins TRBV10-1 to TRBJ2-7, with D tentatively TRBD2 (5 bases). The germline gives CDR1 WNHNN, CDR2 SYGVQD (reference sequence). Trimming removed 6 bases at V and 0 bases at J, with 18 bases between. CDR3 length equals 16 residues.

This clone was picked up one time. The CDR3 is CASSLLATNTGELFF. The CDR3 DNA follows: TGTGCCAGCAGCTTGTTAGCGACGAACACCGGGGAGCTGTTTTTT. This chain connects TRBV5-4 to TRBJ2-2; D is perhaps TRBD2 (5 bases). The CDR3 length is 15 residues. The germline V gene encodes CDR1 SGHNT and CDR2 YYREEE (reference sequence). V lost 1 base, J lost 0 bases, and 7 bases lay in between.

This clone showed up just a few times. This chain links TRBV11-2 with TRBJ2-7; possibly TRBD2 for D (6 bases). Germline V lookup: CDR1 SGHAT, CDR2 FQNNGV. The CDR3 is 17 residues long. V gave up 0 bases and J gave up 3 bases, with 18 bases separating them. The CDR3: CASSLDALTRYLYEQYF. The CDR3 DNA follows: TGTGCCAGCAGCTTAGACGCCCTGACTAGATACCTCTACGAGCAGTACTTC.

V is TRBV7-3 and J is TRBJ2-7, with 13 positions matching TRBD2. V was pared by 5 bases and J by 7 bases, with 8 bases of the junction left unmatched. Germline CDR1 reads SGHTA; CDR2 reads FQGTGA. The CDR3 has 15 amino acids. The CDR3 spells CASSQLAGGRGEQYF. The CDR3 DNA reads TGTGCCAGCAGCCAACTAGCGGGAGGGAGAGGTGAGCAGTACTTC.

The J gene is TRBJ2-7, the V gene TRBV5-1, with D tentatively TRBD2 (5 bases). Germline assignment: CDR1 SGHRS and CDR2 YFSETQ. CDR3 length equals 12 residues. The V gene lost 6 bases and the J gene lost 2 bases, with 9 bases spanning the gap. CDR3 in amino acids: CASKSAAYEQYF. The CDR3 nucleotides read TGCGCCAGCAAGTCAGCGGCCTACGAGCAGTACTTC.

The genes are TRBV6-5 and TRBJ1-1, with D hard to call. The CDR3 contains 15 residues. With 2 bases removed from V and 2 bases from J, the gap between germline ends came to 12 bases. The V gene's germline CDR1 is MNHEY and CDR2 SVGAGI. In DNA, the CDR3 is TGTGCCAGCAGTTACCGCCAGATGACAAACACTGAAGCTTTCTTT. It translates to CASSYRQMTNTEAFF.

The J gene is TRBJ2-3, the V gene TRBV7-3; possibly TRBD2 for D (6 bases). Between the trimmed V and J ends, which lost 4 bases and 0 bases, there was a span of 14 bases. Germline V gives CDR1 SGHTA, CDR2 FQGTGA. The CDR3 extends over 16 amino acids. The CDR3 coding sequence is TGTGCCAGCAGCTCCCACGGGGGATTAAGCACAGATACGCAGTATTTT. It translates to CASSSHGGLSTDTQYF.

This clone appeared once. The chain combines TRBV11-3 with TRBJ1-2; no clear D. CDR1 is SGHNT and CDR2 is YENEEA in the germline V gene. The CDR3 is made up of 16 amino acids. Trimming shortened V by 0 bases and J by 4 bases, and 15 bases separated the two germline ends. The CDR3 DNA follows: TGTGCCAGCAGCTTAGACCGCGTCGTCGTTCTCTATGGCTACACCTTC. Its translation is CASSLDRVVVLYGYTF.

The rearrangement uses TRBV9 and TRBJ2-1, with a possible D match to TRBD2 (6 bases). V gave up 3 bases and J gave up 4 bases, with 14 bases separating them. The CDR3 covers 15 residues. Germline V gene sequence: CDR1 SGDLS, CDR2 YYNGEE. CDR3 DNA sequence: TGTGCCAGCAGCGCGGGGGACGGGGAATACAATGAGCAGTTCTTC. Translation gives CASSAGDGEYNEQFF.

The chain is built from TRBV7-2 and TRBJ1-6, with D possibly TRBD1 on 6 matching bases. Germline values: CDR1 SGHTA, CDR2 FQGNSA. CDR3 length: 14 residues. Deletions cut 3 bases from V and 7 bases from J, with 10 bases between. The CDR3 sequence: CASSFDRQNSPLHF. CDR3 nucleotide sequence: TGTGCCAGCAGCTTTGACAGGCAAAATTCACCCCTCCACTTT.

The V gene is TRBV7-2, the J gene TRBJ2-1, with D possibly being TRBD1 (5 bases). In germline, CDR1 is SGHTA, CDR2 FQGNSA. This CDR3 is 15 amino acids long. Trimming took off 1 base at V and 6 bases at J, with 13 bases between the two ends. For the CDR3, the DNA is TGTGCCAGCAGCTTAGAGCCAGGGTCGGTCAATGAGCAGTTCTTC. Residues: CASSLEPGSVNEQFF.

The V and J genes are TRBV3-1 (or the pseudogene TRBV3-2) and TRBJ2-7; TRBD1 matches at 12 bases. The V gene end was trimmed by 4 bases and the J gene end by 4 bases; junction bases not matched to a gene: 2. CDR1 LGHDT and CDR2 YNNKEL come from the germline V gene (reference sequence). This CDR3 region has 14 residues. CDR3 region: CASSLGQGAYEQYF. The CDR3 DNA follows: TGTGCCAGCAGCCTGGGACAGGGGGCGTACGAGCAGTACTTC.

The gene calls are TRBV27 and TRBJ2-3; D is perhaps TRBD1 (6 bases). Germline-derived CDR1 and CDR2 are MNHEY and SMNVEV (reference sequence). The CDR3 runs 15 residues. The V and J ends lost 6 bases and 3 bases respectively, with 16 bases between them. The CDR3 nucleotides read TGTGCCAGCAGCCTTACGACAGGACGTACAGATACGCAGTATTTT. Residues: CASSLTTGRTDTQYF.